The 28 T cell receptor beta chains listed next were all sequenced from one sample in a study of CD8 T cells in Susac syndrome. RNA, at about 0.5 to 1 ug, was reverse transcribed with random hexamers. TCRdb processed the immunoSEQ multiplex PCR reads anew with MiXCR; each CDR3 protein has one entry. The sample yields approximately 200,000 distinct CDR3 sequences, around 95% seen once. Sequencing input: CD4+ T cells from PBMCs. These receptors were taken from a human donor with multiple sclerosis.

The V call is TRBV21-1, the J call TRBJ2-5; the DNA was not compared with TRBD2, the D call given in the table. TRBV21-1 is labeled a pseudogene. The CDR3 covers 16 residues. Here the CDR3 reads CASSHPRTPHQETQYF. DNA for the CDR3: TGTGCCAGCAGCCACCCGCGGACTCCCCATCAAGAGACCCAGTACTTC.

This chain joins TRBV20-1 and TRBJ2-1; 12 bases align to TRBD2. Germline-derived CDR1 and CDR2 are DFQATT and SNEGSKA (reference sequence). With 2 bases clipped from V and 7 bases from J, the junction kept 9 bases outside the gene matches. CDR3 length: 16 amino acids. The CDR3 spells CSARPTSGGPQNEQFF. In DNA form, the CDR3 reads TGCAGTGCTAGACCCACTAGCGGGGGGCCTCAGAATGAGCAGTTCTTC.

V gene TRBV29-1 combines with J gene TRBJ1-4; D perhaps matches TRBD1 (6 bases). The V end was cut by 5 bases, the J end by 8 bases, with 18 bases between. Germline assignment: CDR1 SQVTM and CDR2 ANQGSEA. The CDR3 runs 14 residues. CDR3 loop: CSVTHGGYGEKLFF. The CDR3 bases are TGCAGCGTTACACACGGGGGCTACGGGGAAAAACTGTTTTTT.

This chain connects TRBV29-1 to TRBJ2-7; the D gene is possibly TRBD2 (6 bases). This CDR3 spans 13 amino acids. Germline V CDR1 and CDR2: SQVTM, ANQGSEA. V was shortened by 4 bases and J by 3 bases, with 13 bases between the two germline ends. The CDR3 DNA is TGCAGCGTTGCTACAGCCGGGGGCTACGAGCAGTACGTC. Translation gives CSVATAGGYEQYV.

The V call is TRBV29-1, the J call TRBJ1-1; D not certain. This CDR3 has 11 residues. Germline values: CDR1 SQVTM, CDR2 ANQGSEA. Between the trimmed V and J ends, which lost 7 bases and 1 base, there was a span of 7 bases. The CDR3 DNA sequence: TGCAGCGGCCTGGGGAACACTGAAGCTTTCTTT. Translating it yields CSGLGNTEAFF.

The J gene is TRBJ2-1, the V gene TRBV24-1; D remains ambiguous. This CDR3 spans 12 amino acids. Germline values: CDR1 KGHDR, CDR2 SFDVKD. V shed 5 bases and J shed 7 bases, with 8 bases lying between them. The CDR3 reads CATSATENEQFF. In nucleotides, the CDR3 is TGTGCCACCAGTGCCACAGAGAATGAGCAGTTCTTC.

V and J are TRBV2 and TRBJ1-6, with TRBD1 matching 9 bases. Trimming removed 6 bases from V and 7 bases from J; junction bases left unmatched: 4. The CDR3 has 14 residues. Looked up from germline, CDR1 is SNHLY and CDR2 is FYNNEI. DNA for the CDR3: TGTGCCAGCAGCACAGGGGGCATAAATTCACCCCTCCACTTT. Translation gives CASSTGGINSPLHF.

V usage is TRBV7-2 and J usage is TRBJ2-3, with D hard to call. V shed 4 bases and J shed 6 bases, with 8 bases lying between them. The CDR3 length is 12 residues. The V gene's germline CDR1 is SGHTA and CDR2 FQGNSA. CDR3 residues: CASSSVTDTQYF. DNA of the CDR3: TGTGCCAGCAGCTCCGTAACCGATACGCAGTATTTT.

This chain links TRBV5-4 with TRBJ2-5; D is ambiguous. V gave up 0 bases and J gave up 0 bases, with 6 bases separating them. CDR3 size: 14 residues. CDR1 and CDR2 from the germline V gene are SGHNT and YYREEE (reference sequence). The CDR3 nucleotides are TGTGCCAGCAGCTTGGACCCGGACCAAGAGACCCAGTACTTC. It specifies CASSLDPDQETQYF.

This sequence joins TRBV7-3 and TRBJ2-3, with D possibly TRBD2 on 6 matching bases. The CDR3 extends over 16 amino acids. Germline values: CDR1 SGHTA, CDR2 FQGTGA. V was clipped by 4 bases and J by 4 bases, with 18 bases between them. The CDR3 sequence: CASSYGTPRGADTQYF. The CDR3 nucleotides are TGTGCCAGCAGCTACGGGACTCCGCGTGGGGCAGATACGCAGTATTTT.

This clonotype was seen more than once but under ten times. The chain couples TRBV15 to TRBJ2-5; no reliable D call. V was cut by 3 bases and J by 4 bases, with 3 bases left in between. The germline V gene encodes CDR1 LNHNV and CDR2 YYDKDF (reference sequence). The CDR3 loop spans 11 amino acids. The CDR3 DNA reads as TGTGCCACCAGCAGGGGAGAGACCCAGTACTTC. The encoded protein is CATSRGETQYF.

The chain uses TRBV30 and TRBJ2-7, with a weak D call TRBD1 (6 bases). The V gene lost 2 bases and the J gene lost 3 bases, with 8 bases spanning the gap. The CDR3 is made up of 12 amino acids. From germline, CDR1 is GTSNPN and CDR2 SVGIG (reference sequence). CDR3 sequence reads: CAWSSRGYEQYF. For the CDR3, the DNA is TGTGCCTGGAGTAGCAGGGGCTACGAGCAGTACTTC. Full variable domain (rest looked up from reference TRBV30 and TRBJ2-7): SQTIHQWPATLVQPVGSPLSLECTVEGTSNPNLYWYRQAAGRGLQLLFYSVGIGQISSEVPQNLSASRPQDRQFILSSKKLLLSDSGFYLCAWSSRGYEQYFGPGTRLTVT.

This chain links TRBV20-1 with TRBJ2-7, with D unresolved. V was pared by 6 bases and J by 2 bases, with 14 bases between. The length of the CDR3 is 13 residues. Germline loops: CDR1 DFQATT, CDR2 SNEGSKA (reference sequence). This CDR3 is CSASLGSTYEQYF. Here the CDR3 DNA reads TGCAGTGCCTCATTGGGGTCAACCTACGAGCAGTACTTC.

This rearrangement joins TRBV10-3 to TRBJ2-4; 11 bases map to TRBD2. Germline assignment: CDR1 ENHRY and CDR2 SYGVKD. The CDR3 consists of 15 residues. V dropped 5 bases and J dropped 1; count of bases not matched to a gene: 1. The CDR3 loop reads CAISTSGGAKNIQYF. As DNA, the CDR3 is TGTGCCATCAGTACTAGCGGGGGTGCCAAAAACATTCAGTACTTC.

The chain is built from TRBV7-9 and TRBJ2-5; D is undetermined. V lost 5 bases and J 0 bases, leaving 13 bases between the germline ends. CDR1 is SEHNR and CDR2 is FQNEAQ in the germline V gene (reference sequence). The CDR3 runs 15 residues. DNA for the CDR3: TGTGCCAGCAGCAGACCGACCGGCGACCAAGAGACCCAGTACTTC. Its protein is CASSRPTGDQETQYF.

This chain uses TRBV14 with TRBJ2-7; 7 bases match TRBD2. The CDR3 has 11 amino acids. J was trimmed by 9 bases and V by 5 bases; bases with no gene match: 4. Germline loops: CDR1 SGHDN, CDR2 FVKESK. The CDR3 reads CASSVRERQYF. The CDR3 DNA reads TGTGCCAGCAGCGTGCGGGAGAGGCAGTACTTC.

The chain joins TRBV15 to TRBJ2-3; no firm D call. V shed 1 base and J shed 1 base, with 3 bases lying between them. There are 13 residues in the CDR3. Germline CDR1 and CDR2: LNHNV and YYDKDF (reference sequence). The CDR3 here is CATSRARTDTQYF. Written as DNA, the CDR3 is TGTGCCACCAGCAGAGCACGCACAGATACGCAGTATTTT.

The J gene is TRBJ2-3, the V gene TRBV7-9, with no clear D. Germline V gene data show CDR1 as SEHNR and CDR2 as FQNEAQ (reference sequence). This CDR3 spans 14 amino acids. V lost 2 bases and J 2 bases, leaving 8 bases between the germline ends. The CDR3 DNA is TGTGCCAGCAGCTTATCCCCGTACACAGATACGCAGTATTTT. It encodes CASSLSPYTDTQYF.

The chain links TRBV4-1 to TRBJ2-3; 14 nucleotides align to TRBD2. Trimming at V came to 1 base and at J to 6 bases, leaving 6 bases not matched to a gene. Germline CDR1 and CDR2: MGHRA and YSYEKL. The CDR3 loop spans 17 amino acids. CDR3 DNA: TGCGCCAGCAGCCAAGCGGGGACTAGCGGGGGTTATGATACGCAGTATTTT. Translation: CASSQAGTSGGYDTQYF.

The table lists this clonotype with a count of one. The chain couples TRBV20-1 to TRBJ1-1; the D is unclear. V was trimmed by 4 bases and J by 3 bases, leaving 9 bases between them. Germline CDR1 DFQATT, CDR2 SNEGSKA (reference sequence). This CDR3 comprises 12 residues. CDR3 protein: CSAILVHTEAFF. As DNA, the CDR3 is TGCAGTGCTATTCTCGTCCACACTGAAGCTTTCTTT.

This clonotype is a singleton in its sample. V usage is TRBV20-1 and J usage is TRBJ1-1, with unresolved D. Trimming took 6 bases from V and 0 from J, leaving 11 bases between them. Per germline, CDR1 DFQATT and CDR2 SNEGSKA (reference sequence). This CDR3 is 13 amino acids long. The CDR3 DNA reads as TGCAGTGCCGCAAGAGTCTTGAACACTGAAGCTTTCTTT. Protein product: CSAARVLNTEAFF.

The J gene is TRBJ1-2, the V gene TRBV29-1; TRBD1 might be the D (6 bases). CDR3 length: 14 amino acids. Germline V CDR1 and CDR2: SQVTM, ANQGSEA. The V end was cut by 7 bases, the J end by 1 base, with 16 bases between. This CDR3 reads CSAQGTPNNYGYTF. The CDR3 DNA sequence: TGCAGCGCCCAAGGGACACCAAATAACTATGGCTACACCTTC.

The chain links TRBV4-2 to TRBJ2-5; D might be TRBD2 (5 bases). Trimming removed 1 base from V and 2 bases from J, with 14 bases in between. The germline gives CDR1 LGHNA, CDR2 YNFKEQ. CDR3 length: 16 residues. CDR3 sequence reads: CASSQAKRPLQETQYF. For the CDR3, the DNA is TGTGCCAGCAGCCAAGCTAAGCGGCCCCTACAAGAGACCCAGTACTTC.

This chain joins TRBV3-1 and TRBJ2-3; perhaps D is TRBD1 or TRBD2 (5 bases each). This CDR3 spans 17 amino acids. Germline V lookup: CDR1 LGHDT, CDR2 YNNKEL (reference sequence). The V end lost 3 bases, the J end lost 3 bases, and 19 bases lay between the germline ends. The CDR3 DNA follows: TGTGCCAGCAGCCAGGGGGTTGGGAGCACGACGACAGATACGCAGTATTTT. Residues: CASSQGVGSTTTDTQYF.

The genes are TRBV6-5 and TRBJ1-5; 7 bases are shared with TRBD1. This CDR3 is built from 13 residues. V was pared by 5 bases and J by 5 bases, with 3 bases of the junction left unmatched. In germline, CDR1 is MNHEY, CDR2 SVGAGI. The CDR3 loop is CASSRGGHQPQHF. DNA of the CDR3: TGTGCCAGCAGTCGAGGGGGCCATCAGCCCCAGCATTTT.

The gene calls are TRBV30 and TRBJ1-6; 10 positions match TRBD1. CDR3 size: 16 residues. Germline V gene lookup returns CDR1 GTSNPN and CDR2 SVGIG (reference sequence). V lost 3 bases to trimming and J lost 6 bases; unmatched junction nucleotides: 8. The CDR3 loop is CAWRTGGGGVNSPLHF. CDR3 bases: TGTGCCTGGAGGACAGGGGGCGGCGGGGTTAATTCACCCCTCCACTTT.

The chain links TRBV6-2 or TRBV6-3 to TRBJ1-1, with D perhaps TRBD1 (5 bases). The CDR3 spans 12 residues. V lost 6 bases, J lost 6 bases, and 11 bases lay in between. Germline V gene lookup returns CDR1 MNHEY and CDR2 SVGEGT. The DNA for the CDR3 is TGTGCCAGCAGAGCCGGGGCAGCTGAAGCTTTCTTT. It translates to CASRAGAAEAFF.

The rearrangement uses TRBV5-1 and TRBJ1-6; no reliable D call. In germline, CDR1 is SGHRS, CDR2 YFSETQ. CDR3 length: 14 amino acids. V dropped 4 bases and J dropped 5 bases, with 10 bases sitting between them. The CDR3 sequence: CASSNSFNNSPLHF. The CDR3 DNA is TGCGCCAGCAGCAACAGCTTCAATAATTCACCCCTCCACTTT.